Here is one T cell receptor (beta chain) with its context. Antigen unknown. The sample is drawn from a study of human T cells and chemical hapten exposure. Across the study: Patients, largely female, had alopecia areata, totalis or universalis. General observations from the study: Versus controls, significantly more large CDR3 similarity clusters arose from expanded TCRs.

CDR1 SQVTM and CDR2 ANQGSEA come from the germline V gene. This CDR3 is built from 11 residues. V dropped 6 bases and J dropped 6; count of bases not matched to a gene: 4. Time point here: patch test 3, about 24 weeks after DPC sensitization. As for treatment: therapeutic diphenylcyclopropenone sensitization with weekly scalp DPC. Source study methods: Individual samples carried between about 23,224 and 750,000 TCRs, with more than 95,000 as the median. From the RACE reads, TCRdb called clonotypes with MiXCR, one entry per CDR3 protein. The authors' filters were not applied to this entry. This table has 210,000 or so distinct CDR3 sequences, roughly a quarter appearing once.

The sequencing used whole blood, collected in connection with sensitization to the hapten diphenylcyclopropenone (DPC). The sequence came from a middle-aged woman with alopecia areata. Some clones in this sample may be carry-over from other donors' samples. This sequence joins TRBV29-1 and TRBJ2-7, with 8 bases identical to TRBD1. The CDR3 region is CSVGQGSEQYF. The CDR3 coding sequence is TGCAGCGTCGGACAGGGCTCCGAGCAGTACTTC.